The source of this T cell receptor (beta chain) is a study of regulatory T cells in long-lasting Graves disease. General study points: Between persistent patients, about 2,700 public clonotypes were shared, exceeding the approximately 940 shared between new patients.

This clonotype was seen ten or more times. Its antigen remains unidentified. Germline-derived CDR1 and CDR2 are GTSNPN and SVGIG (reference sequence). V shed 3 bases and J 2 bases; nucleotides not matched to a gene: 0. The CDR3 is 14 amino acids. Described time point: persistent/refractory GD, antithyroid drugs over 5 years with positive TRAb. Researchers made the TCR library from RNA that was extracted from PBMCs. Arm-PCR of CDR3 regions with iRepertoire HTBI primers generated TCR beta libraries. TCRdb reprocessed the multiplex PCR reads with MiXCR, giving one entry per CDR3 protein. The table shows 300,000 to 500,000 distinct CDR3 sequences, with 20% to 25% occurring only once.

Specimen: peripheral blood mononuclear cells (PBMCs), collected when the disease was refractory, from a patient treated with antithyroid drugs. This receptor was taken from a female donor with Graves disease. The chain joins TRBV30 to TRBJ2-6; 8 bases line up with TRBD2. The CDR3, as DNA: TGTGCCTGGAGAGCGGGAGCTGGGGCCAACGTCCTGACTTTC. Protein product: CAWRAGAGANVLTF.